This TCR beta chain emerged from a study of technical replicates of blood from a handful of donors. This CDR3 comprises 16 residues. Per the germline V gene, CDR1 is SGHRS and CDR2 is YFSETQ. Trimming removed 0 bases from V and 8 bases from J, with 18 bases in between. Sequenced by immunoSEQ multiplex PCR; TCRdb stores in-frame clones only, minus some. The repertoire holds tens of thousands of clones, with nearly 98% as singletons. This TCR was sampled from a human donor in good health. The specimen sequenced was T cells isolated from PBMCs. J is TRBJ2-1 and V is TRBV5-1; possibly TRBD2 for D (5 bases). In DNA, the CDR3 is TGCGCCAGCAGCTTGGGTGAAGCGGCAAATTCGGATGAGCAGTTCTTC. Its translation is CASSLGEAANSDEQFF. The full variable domain, in which reference TRBV5-1 and TRBJ2-1 provide the parts outside the CDR3, is KAGVTQTPRYLIKTRGQQVTLSCSPISGHRSVSWYQQTPGQGLQFLFEYFSETQRNKGNFPGRFSGRQFSNSRSEMNVSTLELGDSALYLCASSLGEAANSDEQFFGPGTRLTVL.